This paragraph covers one T cell receptor beta chain sequence. Its target is not known. These data belong to a study of blood T cells in healthy people across ages. Findings and caveats of the study: The study found more naive CD4+ cells and higher diversity in long-lived than aged donors.

A second PCR, run for roughly 7 to 12 cycles, used a sample-barcoded 5' primer plus a J-beta primer mix. TCRdb reprocessed the 5' RACE reads via MiXCR and lists one record per CDR3 protein. The repertoire holds more than 500,000 distinct CDR3 sequences, with over 25% as singletons. Between the trimmed V and J ends, which lost 4 bases and 7 bases, there was a span of 7 bases. Per the germline V gene, CDR1 is MGHDK and CDR2 is SYGVNS. The CDR3 is 11 amino acids. The sample was also reused in another study, on T cells of mothers and their children.

The J gene is TRBJ2-5, the V gene TRBV25-1; D call uncertain. The sample comprised blood. This TCR was sampled from a boy younger than 10 in good health. The CDR3 DNA reads TGTGCCAGCAGTGGCCCTAGGACCCAGTACTTC. It specifies CASSGPRTQYF.